Presented here are 16 T cell receptor beta chains from one specimen sequenced in a study of blood T cell repertoires in COVID-19. Method: immunoSEQ multiplex PCR; TCRdb's copy keeps in-frame clones and lacks some. The sample yields some 200,000 clones, 75% to 85% seen once. The sample taken for sequencing was peripheral blood. Every receptor here comes from a woman in her 30s with COVID-19, enrolled during active disease.

The chain links TRBV7-2 to TRBJ2-1; 7 bases align to TRBD1. V was clipped by 0 bases and J by 6 bases; unmatched bases: 8. Germline V gene lookup returns CDR1 SGHTA and CDR2 FQGNSA. This CDR3 spans 16 amino acids. The CDR3 bases are TGTGCCAGCAGCTTAGCGGCGACAGGGTGGTCCAATGAGCAGTTCTTC. Its protein is CASSLAATGWSNEQFF.

The sample holds a few counts of this clone. The chain is built from TRBV9 and TRBJ2-5; 8 bases line up with TRBD1. The CDR3 contains 16 residues. Germline V gene data show CDR1 as SGDLS and CDR2 as YYNGEE. Trimming cost V 0 bases and J 5 bases; bases outside gene matches: 9. CDR3 DNA sequence: TGTGCCAGCAGCGTAGAAGGAGGGACAGGAGGGGAGACCCAGTACTTC. Protein product: CASSVEGGTGGETQYF.

The rearrangement uses TRBV30 and TRBJ2-7, with TRBD1 identical over 8 bases. In germline, CDR1 is GTSNPN, CDR2 SVGIG (reference sequence). J gave up 6 bases and V 3 bases, and 7 bases lay outside the gene matches. The CDR3 contains 13 residues. As DNA, the CDR3 is TGTGCCTGGAGAGCAGGGGGCCGTCGCGAGCAGTACTTC. Amino acids: CAWRAGGRREQYF. The complete variable domain, with remaining parts taken from reference TRBV30 and TRBJ2-7, reads SQTIHQWPATLVQPVGSPLSLECTVEGTSNPNLYWYRQAAGRGLQLLFYSVGIGQISSEVPQNLSASRPQDRQFILSSKKLLLSDSGFYLCAWRAGGRREQYFGPGTRLTVT.

This chain's CDR3 is CASSVSARGNTGELFF. The CDR3 coding sequence is TGTGCCAGCAGCGTATCGGCCAGGGGAAACACCGGGGAGCTGTTTTTT. This chain joins TRBV9 and TRBJ2-2; D may be TRBD1 (6 bases). Deletions cut 1 base from V and 2 bases from J, with 12 bases between. Germline loops: CDR1 SGDLS, CDR2 YYNGEE. This CDR3 spans 16 amino acids.

The chain employs TRBV4-1 and TRBJ2-3, with D hard to call. V was clipped by 4 bases and J by 6 bases, with 8 bases between them. The length of the CDR3 is 12 residues. From germline, CDR1 is MGHRA and CDR2 YSYEKL. The CDR3 loop reads CASSLSQDTQYF. CDR3 nucleotide sequence: TGCGCCAGCAGCCTATCGCAGGATACGCAGTATTTT.

The gene calls are TRBV5-4 and TRBJ1-2; a possible D gene is TRBD1 (6 bases). Germline V lookup: CDR1 SGHNT, CDR2 YYREEE (reference sequence). Trimming stripped 4 bases from V and 8 bases from J, with 24 bases between. The CDR3 is 16 residues long. Here the CDR3 DNA reads TGTGCCAGCAGCCCAAGACAGGCCCATTCAGAGGGGGGCTACACCTTC. Its protein is CASSPRQAHSEGGYTF.

The count of this clone is one. The rearrangement links TRBV4-3 to TRBJ2-7; tentative D call: TRBD1 (6 bases). The CDR3 loop spans 15 amino acids. Germline CDR1 reads LGHNA; CDR2 reads YSLEER. V was pared by 2 bases and J by 7 bases, with 18 bases between. The CDR3 nucleotides are TGCGCCAGCAGCCAAAGGGCAGGGGACCTACGGGAGCAGTACTTC. Amino acids: CASSQRAGDLREQYF.

The chain has TRBV18 and TRBJ1-1; maybe TRBD1 (6 bases). The V and J ends lost 0 bases and 7 bases respectively, with 15 bases between them. Germline lookup yields CDR1 KGHSH and CDR2 LQKENI. This CDR3 contains 15 residues. The CDR3 loop reads CASSPPRGVANEAFF. CDR3 in DNA: TGTGCCAGCTCACCACCCAGGGGAGTAGCGAATGAAGCTTTCTTT. Supplemented by reference TRBV18 and TRBJ1-1, the full variable domain reads NAGVMQNPRHLVRRRGQEARLRCSPMKGHSHVYWYRQLPEEGLKFMVYLQKENIIDESGMPKERFSAEFPKEGPSILRIQQVVRGDSAAYFCASSPPRGVANEAFFGQGTRLTVV.

The chain couples TRBV19 to TRBJ2-1; possible D gene TRBD2, 6 bases. V dropped 9 bases and J dropped 12 bases, with 21 bases sitting between them. CDR1 is LNHDA, CDR2 SQIVND, per germline (reference sequence). The CDR3 has 13 residues. The CDR3 here is CASQSYPPGGQFF. The CDR3 DNA follows: TGTGCCAGCCAGAGCTACCCCCCCGGGGGGCAGTTCTTC.

V usage is TRBV9 and J usage is TRBJ1-3; a possible D gene is TRBD1 (6 bases). V was shortened by 3 bases and J by 0 bases, with 13 bases between the two germline ends. This CDR3 has 16 amino acids. Germline CDR1 SGDLS, CDR2 YYNGEE. This chain's CDR3 is CASSGLTGGSGNTIYF. Written as DNA, the CDR3 is TGTGCCAGCAGCGGGCTGACAGGCGGCTCTGGAAACACCATATATTTT.

This clone has only a few counts. This rearrangement joins TRBV6-5 to TRBJ2-7, with D possibly matching TRBD2 (6 bases). Trimming removed 5 bases from V and 6 bases from J, with 20 bases in between. Per the germline V gene, CDR1 is MNHEY and CDR2 is SVGAGI. The CDR3 runs 15 residues. CDR3 nucleotide sequence: TGTGCCAGCAGTCCTACTTCGGGACTGACTTCCGAGCAGTACTTC. This gives the protein CASSPTSGLTSEQYF.

The chain couples TRBV9 to TRBJ1-2; D is possibly TRBD1 (6 bases). The CDR3 extends over 14 amino acids. CDR1 is SGDLS, CDR2 YYNGEE, per germline. V was cut by 3 bases and J by 4 bases, with 13 bases left in between. For the CDR3, the DNA is TGTGCCAGCAGCGACAGGGAGCCCAGCTATGGCTACACCTTC. Translating gives CASSDREPSYGYTF.

This clone came up a few times. V is TRBV7-2 and J is TRBJ2-7, with 8 bases that match TRBD1. CDR1 SGHTA and CDR2 FQGNSA come from the germline V gene. The CDR3 runs 13 residues. V was pared by 5 bases and J by 4 bases, with 4 bases of the junction left unmatched. CDR3: CASSRQGRYEQYF. As DNA, the CDR3 is TGTGCCAGCAGCCGACAGGGGAGGTACGAGCAGTACTTC.

J is TRBJ1-2 and V is TRBV6-2 or TRBV6-3, with D possibly TRBD1 on 6 matching bases. Germline CDR1 MNHEY, CDR2 SVGEGT. V was trimmed by 2 bases and J by 2 bases, leaving 15 bases between them. This CDR3 contains 16 residues. CDR3 loop: CASSYDRLTANYGYTF. Here the CDR3 DNA reads TGTGCCAGCAGTTACGACAGGCTAACGGCAAACTATGGCTACACCTTC.

The V gene is TRBV29-1, the J gene TRBJ2-7; 9 nucleotides align to TRBD1. V lost 3 bases, J lost 0 bases, and 3 bases stayed unmatched. This CDR3 contains 14 residues. Germline V gene data show CDR1 as SQVTM and CDR2 as ANQGSEA. CDR3: CSVEGTGSSYEQYF. In DNA form, the CDR3 reads TGCAGCGTTGAGGGGACAGGGAGCTCCTACGAGCAGTACTTC.

The J gene is TRBJ2-5, the V gene TRBV19; TRBD1 is a possible D gene (6 bases). V lost 5 bases and J lost 5, with 15 bases in between. Per the germline V gene, CDR1 is LNHDA and CDR2 is SQIVND (reference sequence). The CDR3 runs 14 residues. The CDR3 bases are TGTGCCAGTAGTTCCGAGACAGGAGTGGAGACCCAGTACTTC. This codes for CASSSETGVETQYF.